This T cell receptor beta chain derives from a study of molecular identifiers for immune sequencing clone quantification. Whole-study context: Replicates involved a five-way split of RNA from around 20,000 or 100,000 naive CD8 cells, with sequencing of four. Study-wide points: Clonotypes topping 20 RNA copies carried over 97% of effector molecules but under 1% of naive ones.

Previously described methods and listed TCR primers were employed for the bulk TCR libraries. TCRdb redid the calling of the PCR reads with MiXCR, one entry per CDR3 protein. This repertoire shows about 630,000 distinct CDR3 sequences, 25% found once; its top ten account for roughly 0.83%. The CDR3 spans 16 residues. CDR1 is PRHDT, CDR2 FYEKMQ, per germline (reference sequence). Trimming removed 4 bases from V and 5 bases from J; junction bases left unmatched: 5. Sorted naive CD8 T cells were those defined as CD8+CD4-CCR7+CD45RA+. Details on this clonotype: The antigen remains unidentified.

This chain joins TRBV13 and TRBJ2-2; TRBD2 matches 12 bases. Sample: naive CD8+ T cells from blood, with Jurkat cell RNA spiked in. Subset specified: FACS-sorted CD8+CD4-CCR7+CD45RA+ naive T cells. The sequence came from a human donor in good health. Some libraries in this study had Jurkat cell RNA spiked in. The CDR3 nucleotides are TGTGCCAGCAGCTACAGACTAGCGGGAGTTACCGGGGAGCTGTTTTTT. Translation gives CASSYRLAGVTGELFF.